The 23 T cell receptor beta chains in this list originate from one sample, sequenced in a study of OX40 agonist ivuxolimab in advanced cancers. TCRdb's table, derived via immunoSEQ multiplex PCR, lists solely in-frame clones and lacks some. Here the sample spans tens of thousands of clones, around 87% being singletons. This specimen was CD4+ or CD8+ T cells sorted from blood, taken in a trial of the OX40 agonist ivuxolimab. These receptors originate from an adult with an advanced solid tumor such as melanoma, head and neck, liver or kidney cancer.

The J gene is TRBJ2-1, the V gene TRBV11-3, with TRBD2 matching 11 bases. In germline, CDR1 is SGHNT, CDR2 YENEEA. The length of the CDR3 is 14 residues. V lost 1 base, J lost 9 bases, and 2 bases stayed unmatched. The CDR3: CASSLVAGGGEQFF. As DNA, the CDR3 is TGTGCCAGCAGCTTAGTAGCGGGAGGGGGTGAGCAGTTCTTC.

This chain links TRBV30 with TRBJ2-1, with D perhaps matching TRBD1 (5 bases). Germline V CDR1 and CDR2: GTSNPN, SVGIG (reference sequence). Trimming took 4 bases from V and 2 from J, leaving 24 bases between them. The length of the CDR3 is 18 residues. The CDR3 loop reads CAWTPRAPLKGTYNEQFF. The CDR3 region has the DNA TGTGCCTGGACTCCACGGGCCCCTCTAAAGGGGACCTACAATGAGCAGTTCTTC.

The chain recombines TRBV28 with TRBJ1-1; a possible D gene is TRBD1 (6 bases). Trimming took off 3 bases at V and 5 bases at J, with 16 bases between the two ends. The germline V gene encodes CDR1 MDHEN and CDR2 SYDVKM. This CDR3 spans 15 amino acids. The CDR3 here is CASSFSGGAVTEAFF. As DNA, the CDR3 is TGTGCCAGCAGTTTCAGTGGGGGCGCAGTTACTGAAGCTTTCTTT.

V usage is TRBV28 and J usage is TRBJ2-7, with 11 nucleotides matching TRBD2. This CDR3 is 14 amino acids long. Germline values: CDR1 MDHEN, CDR2 SYDVKM. Germline trimming cut 3 bases from V and 5 bases from J; bases unmatched to any gene: 3. The CDR3, as DNA: TGTGCCAGCAGTTTGACTAGCGGGGTACACGAGCAGTACTTC. Amino acids: CASSLTSGVHEQYF.

The chain has TRBV28 and TRBJ2-1; the D gene is possibly TRBD2 (5 bases). The CDR3 covers 17 residues. The V gene lost 6 bases and the J gene lost 0 bases, with 18 bases spanning the gap. CDR1 and CDR2 (germline): MDHEN, SYDVKM. The CDR3 bases are TGTGCCAGCAGACCCTCACTAGGACTCCACTCCTACAATGAGCAGTTCTTC. As protein: CASRPSLGLHSYNEQFF.

The V gene is TRBV19, the J gene TRBJ2-1; D not resolved. Germline loops: CDR1 LNHDA, CDR2 SQIVND (reference sequence). The CDR3 spans 13 residues. Trimming shortened V by 1 base and J by 2 bases, and 3 bases separated the two germline ends. This chain's CDR3 is CASSIGTYNEQFF. For the CDR3, the DNA is TGTGCCAGTAGTATAGGGACCTACAATGAGCAGTTCTTC.

CDR3 sequence reads: CASSTLAGVSNEQFF. CDR3 sequence (DNA): TGTGCCAGCAGTACCCTAGCGGGAGTCTCCAATGAGCAGTTCTTC. This sequence joins TRBV6-5 and TRBJ2-1, with 10 nucleotides matching TRBD2. Germline V lookup: CDR1 MNHEY, CDR2 SVGAGI. The CDR3 is made up of 15 amino acids. J was trimmed by 6 bases and V by 5 bases; bases with no gene match: 7.

This sequence joins TRBV11-2 and TRBJ2-7, with D hard to call. Trimming cost V 4 bases and J 12 bases, with 13 bases left between them. CDR1 and CDR2 from the germline V gene are SGHAT and FQNNGV. This CDR3 spans 11 amino acids. The chain's CDR3 is CASSYDMGSYF. In DNA, the CDR3 is TGTGCCAGCAGCTATGACATGGGGTCGTACTTC.

V is TRBV6-5 and J is TRBJ2-2, with D possibly matching TRBD1 (5 bases). The CDR3 extends over 14 amino acids. Between the trimmed V and J ends, which lost 10 bases and 1 base, there was a span of 13 bases. Germline CDR1 reads MNHEY; CDR2 reads SVGAGI. CDR3 bases: TGTGCCACTACACAAGGGGTGAACACCGGGGAGCTGTTTTTT. It is translated as CATTQGVNTGELFF.

This rearrangement joins TRBV30 to TRBJ2-1; D is unresolved. The CDR3 covers 13 residues. Between the trimmed V and J ends, which lost 4 bases and 7 bases, there was a span of 14 bases. Germline CDR1 GTSNPN, CDR2 SVGIG (reference sequence). In nucleotides, the CDR3 is TGTGCCTGGAACGAAGGAGATGGGAATGAGCAGTTCTTC. This sequence encodes CAWNEGDGNEQFF.

This clone appeared a single time. This chain connects TRBV5-4 to TRBJ2-3; D is ambiguous. This CDR3 contains 13 residues. Germline V gene sequence: CDR1 SGHNT, CDR2 YYREEE (reference sequence). V gave up 4 bases and J gave up 7 bases, with 13 bases separating them. In DNA form, the CDR3 reads TGTGCCAGCAGCCAGGTTTCCCTCAATACGCAGTATTTT. This sequence encodes CASSQVSLNTQYF.

The V and J genes are TRBV4-2 and TRBJ2-2; TRBD2 might be the D (6 bases). CDR3 length equals 19 residues. V lost 0 bases and J lost 2, with 19 bases in between. Germline V gene sequence: CDR1 LGHNA, CDR2 YNFKEQ. The CDR3 DNA follows: TGTGCCAGCAGCCAAGATTTGCGGCCGGGACTCAAAAACACCGGGGAGCTGTTTTTT. It is translated as CASSQDLRPGLKNTGELFF.

The chain joins TRBV19 to TRBJ2-5, with 9 bases aligning to TRBD1. The CDR3 is made up of 16 amino acids. J lost 6 bases, V lost 6 bases, and 14 bases had no gene match. Germline-derived CDR1 and CDR2 are LNHDA and SQIVND (reference sequence). As DNA, the CDR3 is TGTGCCAGTAGCAACCCCGGGACAGGGAGCACACAGACCCAGTACTTC. Translated: CASSNPGTGSTQTQYF.

The chain carries TRBV9 and TRBJ2-2; a possible D gene is TRBD2 (6 bases). V lost 4 bases to trimming and J lost 3 bases, with 13 bases between them. The CDR3 loop spans 15 amino acids. From germline, CDR1 is SGDLS and CDR2 YYNGEE. CDR3 sequence: CASSPRASDTGELFF. DNA for the CDR3: TGTGCCAGCAGCCCGAGGGCTAGCGACACCGGGGAGCTGTTTTTT.

The chain is built from TRBV28 and TRBJ1-2, with 9 bases lining up with TRBD1. This CDR3 is built from 13 residues. The V and J ends lost 3 bases and 7 bases, in that order; junction bases with no gene match: 3. Per the germline V gene, CDR1 is MDHEN and CDR2 is SYDVKM. Here the CDR3 DNA reads TGTGCCAGCAGTTTTCCGGGACAGGGTGGCTACACCTTC. Amino acid sequence: CASSFPGQGGYTF.

The genes are TRBV6-6 and TRBJ2-5; a weak D match, TRBD2 (6 bases). Near its end, the DNA agrees better with TRBJ2-7, so the J call may be wrong. CDR3 size: 14 residues. Per germline, CDR1 MNHNY and CDR2 SVGAGI (reference sequence). The CDR3 protein is CASSYQDYSSEQYF. The CDR3 DNA is TGTGCCAGCAGTTACCAGGACTATTCTTCCGAGCAGTACTTC.

As to this clone: Germline and junction disagree at one end, which may indicate a read error. The gene calls are TRBV7-7 and TRBJ2-1, with 13 bases fitting TRBD2. The CDR3 loop spans 15 amino acids. Germline V gives CDR1 SSHAT, CDR2 FNYEAQ (reference sequence). The DNA for the CDR3 is TGTGCTAGCAGCTTAGGGACTAGCGGGATCAATGAGCAGTTCTTC. As protein: CASSLGTSGINEQFF.

The chain combines TRBV5-1 with TRBJ2-7; D is possibly TRBD2 (6 bases). Looked up from germline, CDR1 is SGHRS and CDR2 is YFSETQ. The CDR3 sequence is 15 residues long. V was trimmed by 0 bases and J by 0 bases, leaving 10 bases between them. Written as DNA, the CDR3 is TGCGCCAGCAGCTTGGGGGCGACTAGCTCCTACGAGCAGTACTTC. Translated: CASSLGATSSYEQYF.

The chain joins TRBV10-2 to TRBJ2-7; 9 bases are a match to TRBD2. The CDR3 length is 14 residues. Germline V gene lookup returns CDR1 WSHSY and CDR2 SAAADI. After removal of 6 bases from V and 1 base from J, the junction contained 4 bases not matched to a gene. CDR3 nucleotides: TGCGCCAGCAGCTTTCTAGCGGGATCCTACGAGCAGTACTTC. Translation gives CASSFLAGSYEQYF.

This sequence joins TRBV5-4 and TRBJ2-7, with D perhaps TRBD1 (6 bases). Trimming cost V 4 bases and J 10 bases, with 15 bases left between them. CDR3 size: 12 residues. In germline, CDR1 is SGHNT, CDR2 YYREEE (reference sequence). The CDR3 DNA reads as TGTGCCAGCAGCCCGGACAGTCTCACTCAGTACTTC. Amino acid sequence: CASSPDSLTQYF.

This chain connects TRBV6-5 to TRBJ1-5, with 7 bases that match TRBD1. V was clipped by 11 bases and J by 5 bases; unmatched bases: 9. Germline V lookup: CDR1 MNHEY, CDR2 SVGAGI. CDR3 length equals 13 residues. The CDR3 reads CAASGGGHQPQHF. The CDR3 nucleotides read TGTGCCGCCTCAGGGGGTGGGCATCAGCCCCAGCATTTT.

V and J are TRBV7-8 and TRBJ1-5; TRBD1 is a possible D gene (5 bases). The CDR3 length is 14 residues. Germline V gene sequence: CDR1 SGHVS, CDR2 FQNEAQ. The germline V and J ends were trimmed by 2 bases and 3 bases, with 8 bases remaining between them. CDR3 residues: CASSLTGLNQPQHF. CDR3 sequence (DNA): TGTGCCAGCAGCTTAACAGGCCTCAATCAGCCCCAGCATTTT.

On this clone itself: One end of the junction varies from germline; a read error may be responsible. The chain links TRBV7-7 to TRBJ2-5; 8 nucleotides align to TRBD2. Germline V CDR1 and CDR2: SSHAT, FNYEAQ (reference sequence). The CDR3 extends over 15 amino acids. In DNA form, the CDR3 reads TGTGCTAGCAGCTCCTTTAGCGGGATATCTGAGACCCAGTACTTC. Translation: CASSSFSGISETQYF.